The 10 T cell receptor beta chains below were found in one sample sequenced in a study of T-cell memory formation after mild COVID-19. Via MiXCR, TCRdb re-called the 5' RACE reads, giving one row per CDR3 protein. Here the sample spans some 300,000 distinct CDR3 sequences, roughly 20% being singletons. The sequenced sample was PBMCs or a T cell subset sorted from them (not recorded which). All receptors derive from a man younger than 35 who had mild COVID-19 (a few samples of this study predate the infection). Cell type and time point are not known.

The chain recombines TRBV29-1 with TRBJ1-1; D is perhaps TRBD1 (5 bases). This CDR3 region has 12 residues. CDR1 and CDR2 from the germline V gene are SQVTM and ANQGSEA. Deletions cut 7 bases from V and 5 bases from J, with 14 bases between. The CDR3 DNA is TGCAGCGGGAGGTGGGGGGGGACTGAAGCTTTCTTT. This encodes CSGRWGGTEAFF.

The chain combines TRBV7-9 with TRBJ2-3; a weak D match, TRBD2 (5 bases). The V gene's germline CDR1 is SEHNR and CDR2 FQNEAQ (reference sequence). CDR3 length equals 15 residues. V lost 2 bases, J lost 4 bases, and 13 bases lay in between. This CDR3 reads CASSLSGIEADTQYF. The CDR3 DNA reads TGTGCCAGCAGCTTATCGGGGATTGAGGCAGATACGCAGTATTTT.

The chain couples TRBV12-3 or TRBV12-4 to TRBJ2-3; D is unclear. Deletions cut 3 bases from V and 4 bases from J, with 8 bases between. The CDR3 length is 13 residues. CDR3 DNA sequence: TGTGCCAGCAGTTTTACCAGAGCAGATACGCAGTATTTT. This sequence encodes CASSFTRADTQYF.

This clonotype was counted a few times. V and J are TRBV4-2 and TRBJ2-5, with D maybe TRBD2 (5 bases). With 2 bases removed from V and 4 bases from J, the gap between germline ends came to 17 bases. Germline V gene data show CDR1 as LGHNA and CDR2 as YNFKEQ. This CDR3 is built from 16 residues. Here the CDR3 DNA reads TGTGCCAGCAGCCAAAGACTAACCCTCTACCCAGAGACCCAGTACTTC. Translated, it gives CASSQRLTLYPETQYF.

This clonotype came up a few times. V and J are TRBV6-5 and TRBJ2-1, with TRBD2 identical over 7 bases. Germline CDR1 and CDR2: MNHEY and SVGAGI. J gave up 2 bases and V 7 bases, and 8 bases lay outside the gene matches. The CDR3 length is 15 residues. The DNA for the CDR3 is TGTGCCAGCAAAAACAGCGGGGAAGCCTACAATGAGCAGTTCTTC. Translated: CASKNSGEAYNEQFF.

This clonotype was seen more than once but under ten times. The V call is TRBV20-1, the J call TRBJ2-5, with D perhaps matching TRBD1 (5 bases). V dropped 3 bases and J dropped 4 bases, with 9 bases sitting between them. The germline gives CDR1 DFQATT, CDR2 SNEGSKA (reference sequence). This CDR3 contains 12 residues. CDR3 sequence: CSARSGAETQYF. The CDR3, as DNA: TGCAGTGCTAGGTCTGGGGCAGAGACCCAGTACTTC.

The gene calls are TRBV6-2 or TRBV6-3 and TRBJ1-6; 8 bases agree with TRBD1. CDR1 is MNHEY and CDR2 is SVGEGT in the germline V gene. Germline trimming cut 5 bases from V and 10 bases from J; bases unmatched to any gene: 16. The CDR3 loop spans 17 amino acids. CDR3: CASSATRTGLEGSPLHF. The CDR3 DNA reads as TGTGCCAGCAGTGCCACTCGGACAGGGTTGGAGGGGTCACCCCTCCACTTT.

This clonotype was detected only a few times. This chain links TRBV19 with TRBJ2-2; D gene uncertain. This CDR3 has 15 residues. Germline assignment: CDR1 LNHDA and CDR2 SQIVND (reference sequence). Trimming pared 3 bases from V and 6 bases from J, leaving 14 bases between. CDR3 sequence: CASSMSFGSPGELFF. The CDR3 DNA follows: TGTGCCAGTAGTATGAGTTTCGGAAGCCCCGGGGAGCTGTTTTTT. Looking up the rest from reference TRBV19 and TRBJ2-2 gives the full variable domain: DGGITQSPKYLFRKEGQNVTLSCEQNLNHDAMYWYRQDPGQGLRLIYYSQIVNDFQKGDIAEGYSVSREKKESFPLTVTSAQKNPTAFYLCASSMSFGSPGELFFGEGSRLTVL.

In this sample, this clonotype turned up a few times. This rearrangement joins TRBV5-1 to TRBJ2-7; TRBD1 is a possible D gene (6 bases). V was shortened by 4 bases and J by 5 bases, with 19 bases between the two germline ends. The germline gives CDR1 SGHRS, CDR2 YFSETQ. The CDR3 is 15 amino acids. CDR3 in DNA: TGCGCCAGCAGCCTCGAGTCGGGACACTCAGACGAGCAGTACTTC. Its protein is CASSLESGHSDEQYF.

This clonotype was detected a few times. The V call is TRBV20-1, the J call TRBJ2-2; 8 bases fit TRBD2. J was trimmed by 7 bases and V by 2 bases; bases with no gene match: 9. Looked up from germline, CDR1 is DFQATT and CDR2 is SNEGSKA (reference sequence). This CDR3 contains 15 residues. The CDR3 nucleotides are TGCAGTGCTAGAACCCGGGGGGGCCGTAACGGGGAGCTGTTTTTT. Translating it yields CSARTRGGRNGELFF.